The 4 T cell receptor beta chains in this list originate from one sample, sequenced in a study of CD8+CD57+ T cells in acquired aplastic anemia. Sequencing was done on patients that had shown CD8+CD57+ cell expansion by flow cytometry. The TCR beta profiling, which covered VDJ combination and CDR3 sequence, was carried out using genomic DNA as the template. TCRdb used MiXCR to reprocess the reads, holding one entry per CDR3 protein. Among roughly 250,000 distinct CDR3 sequences listed, 45% to 50% were seen once. The sample comprised sorted CD4+, CD8+, or CD8+CD57+ T cells (not recorded which) from PBMCs. The receptor source for this set is a human donor with aplastic anemia.

This clonotype was picked up many times. V is TRBV7-9 and J is TRBJ1-2, with a tentative D call TRBD1 (5 bases). Trimming shortened V by 11 bases and J by 1 base, and 23 bases separated the two germline ends. This CDR3 spans 16 amino acids. Germline V gene data show CDR1 as SEHNR and CDR2 as FQNEAQ (reference sequence). The CDR3 coding sequence is TGTGCCTGGAAACCGTCGACAGAAACCTATAACTATGGCTACACCTTC. Amino acid sequence: CAWKPSTETYNYGYTF.

Many counts were recorded for this clonotype. The gene calls are TRBV5-5 and TRBJ1-1; D not resolved. There are 12 residues in the CDR3. Between the trimmed V and J ends, which lost 1 base and 7 bases, there was a span of 8 bases. The germline CDR1 and CDR2 sequences are SGHKS and YYEKEE (reference sequence). The CDR3 region has the DNA TGTGCCAGCAGCTTGACAGCTAGTGAAGCTTTCTTT. As protein: CASSLTASEAFF.

This clonotype was seen at least ten times. The CDR3 sequence: CASSPRGGLASYEQYF. The CDR3 DNA reads as TGTGCCAGCAGCCCCCGCGGCGGGTTGGCCTCCTACGAGCAGTACTTC. The V and J genes are TRBV7-9 and TRBJ2-7; possible D gene TRBD2, 5 bases. Trimming removed 5 bases at V and 0 bases at J, with 17 bases between. This CDR3 region has 16 residues. Germline loops: CDR1 SEHNR, CDR2 FQNEAQ (reference sequence).

This clonotype occurred many times. CDR3 sequence: CASSQSRFNTEAFF. The CDR3 coding sequence is TGCGCCAGCAGCCAGTCCCGCTTCAACACTGAAGCTTTCTTT. The genes are TRBV4-3 and TRBJ1-1; the D is unclear. CDR1 and CDR2 (germline): LGHNA, YSLEER. Trimming took off 3 bases at V and 2 bases at J, with 10 bases between the two ends. The CDR3 spans 14 residues.